The 11 T cell receptor beta chains given below trace back to one sample, sequenced in a study of cytomegalovirus exposure and HLA in healthy donors. A multiplex PCR was run with 60 Vbeta primers and 13 Jbeta primers. Clones were sequenced by immunoSEQ multiplex PCR, and TCRdb holds only the in-frame ones, with some missing. This repertoire comprises about 210,000 clones; its ten largest clones make up under 1%. The specimen was PBMCs. Every receptor here comes from a young woman in good health and CMV-seropositive.

This rearrangement joins TRBV6-6 to TRBJ2-7, with 8 bases identical to TRBD1. The ends lost 0 bases at V and 1 base at J; junction bases unmatched: 2. Germline loops: CDR1 MNHNY, CDR2 SVGAGI (reference sequence). The CDR3 has 15 amino acids. The CDR3 bases are TGTGCCAGCAGTTACTCGACAGGGGCGTCCTACGAGCAGTACTTC. Amino acids: CASSYSTGASYEQYF.

The chain uses TRBV7-8 and TRBJ2-3; D is possibly TRBD2 (6 bases). This CDR3 comprises 15 residues. CDR1 and CDR2 from the germline V gene are SGHVS and FQNEAQ. Deletions cut 2 bases from V and 2 bases from J, with 11 bases between. The CDR3 region has the DNA TGTGCCAGCAGCTTATACGGGAGTTACACAGATACGCAGTATTTT. It encodes CASSLYGSYTDTQYF.

The chain has TRBV27 and TRBJ2-5, with 7 nucleotides matching TRBD1. The end of the DNA is better explained by TRBJ2-7, so the J call may be wrong. The CDR3 runs to 14 residues. Germline V lookup: CDR1 MNHEY, CDR2 SMNVEV (reference sequence). The CDR3 loop is CASSQRQGSYEQYF. The CDR3 bases are TGTGCCAGCAGTCAGAGACAGGGCTCCTACGAGCAGTACTTC.

The rearrangement links TRBV6-1 to TRBJ1-1, with D possibly TRBD1 on 5 matching bases. The CDR3 length is 15 residues. From germline, CDR1 is MNHNS and CDR2 SASEGT. The V and J ends lost 2 bases and 3 bases respectively, with 13 bases between them. The CDR3 DNA follows: TGTGCCAGCAGTGAAAGGGGCAGGGAGGACACTGAAGCTTTCTTT. It encodes CASSERGREDTEAFF.

The chain joins TRBV11-2 to TRBJ2-5, with TRBD2 matching over 7 bases. There are 15 residues in the CDR3. With 5 bases clipped from V and 2 bases from J, the junction kept 8 bases outside the gene matches. Per the germline V gene, CDR1 is SGHAT and CDR2 is FQNNGV. The CDR3 nucleotides read TGTGCCAGCAGCCGCGGGGGACTACGACAAGAGACCCAGTACTTC. Residues: CASSRGGLRQETQYF.

The chain is built from TRBV27 and TRBJ2-2, with unresolved D. Trimming took off 6 bases at V and 5 bases at J, with 13 bases between the two ends. Germline-derived CDR1 and CDR2 are MNHEY and SMNVEV (reference sequence). The CDR3 consists of 14 residues. The CDR3 spells CASSPIGRTGELFF. Written as DNA, the CDR3 is TGTGCCAGCAGCCCCATTGGGCGAACCGGGGAGCTGTTTTTT.

Comments on this clone: Other DNA sequences of this sample code for an identical CDR3. This chain uses TRBV5-6 with TRBJ2-5; TRBD1 might be the D (6 bases). The CDR3 covers 14 residues. Looked up from germline, CDR1 is SGHDT and CDR2 is YYEEEE. V was pared by 1 base and J by 5 bases, with 12 bases between. CDR3 nucleotides: TGTGCCAGCAGCTTGAGACAGGTGGGGGAGACCCAGTACTTC. This translates into CASSLRQVGETQYF.

This chain joins TRBV10-3 and TRBJ2-5; 7 bases fit TRBD1. TRBJ2-7 matches the DNA end more closely, so the J call is doubtful. The CDR3 has 13 amino acids. Germline V CDR1 and CDR2: ENHRY, SYGVKD. The CDR3 DNA reads TGTGCCATCAAACCGGGACAGAGCTACGAGCAGTACTTC. It specifies CAIKPGQSYEQYF.

V is TRBV15 and J is TRBJ1-4; TRBD1 matches 7 bases. J lost 3 bases, V lost 2 bases, and 0 bases had no gene match. The CDR3 runs to 14 residues. Germline V gives CDR1 LNHNV, CDR2 YYDKDF (reference sequence). For the CDR3, the DNA is TGTGCCACCAGCAGACAGGGGGCTAATGAAAAACTGTTTTTT. It translates to CATSRQGANEKLFF.

The J gene is TRBJ1-2, the V gene TRBV19, with 8 positions matching TRBD1. Trimming at V came to 8 bases and at J to 8 bases, leaving 16 bases not matched to a gene. CDR1 and CDR2 from the germline V gene are LNHDA and SQIVND (reference sequence). The CDR3 length is 15 residues. CDR3 DNA: TGTGCCAGTGTGACAGGGGCCGCCGGTTGGAGAGGCTACACCTTC. It codes for CASVTGAAGWRGYTF.

V is TRBV19 and J is TRBJ1-2; D remains unclear. The CDR3 consists of 16 residues. The V gene lost 3 bases and the J gene lost 7 bases, with 21 bases spanning the gap. Germline loops: CDR1 LNHDA, CDR2 SQIVND (reference sequence). CDR3 in amino acids: CASSIWATPSTTGYTF. The CDR3 DNA follows: TGTGCCAGTAGTATTTGGGCCACTCCGAGTACCACTGGCTACACCTTC.